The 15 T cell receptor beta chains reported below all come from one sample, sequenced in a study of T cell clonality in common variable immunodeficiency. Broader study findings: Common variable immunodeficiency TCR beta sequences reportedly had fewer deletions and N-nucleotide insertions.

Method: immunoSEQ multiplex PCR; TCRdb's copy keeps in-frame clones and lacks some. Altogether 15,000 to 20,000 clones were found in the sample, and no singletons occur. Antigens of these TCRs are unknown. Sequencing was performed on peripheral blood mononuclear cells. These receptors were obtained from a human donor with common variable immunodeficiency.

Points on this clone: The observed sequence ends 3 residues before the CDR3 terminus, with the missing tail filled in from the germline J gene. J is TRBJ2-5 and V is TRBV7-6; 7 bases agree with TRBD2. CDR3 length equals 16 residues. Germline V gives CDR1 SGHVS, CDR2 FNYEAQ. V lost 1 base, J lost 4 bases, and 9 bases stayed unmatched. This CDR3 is CASSLDYAGRVETQYF. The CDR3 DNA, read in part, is TGTGCCAGCAGCTTAGATTACGCGGGGAGGGTAGAGACC.

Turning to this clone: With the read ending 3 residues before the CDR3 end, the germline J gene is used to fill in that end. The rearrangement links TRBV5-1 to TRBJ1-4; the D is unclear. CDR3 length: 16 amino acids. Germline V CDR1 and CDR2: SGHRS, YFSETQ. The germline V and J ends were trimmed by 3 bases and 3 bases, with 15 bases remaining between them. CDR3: CASSWSRGSANEKLFF. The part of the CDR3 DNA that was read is TGCGCCAGCAGCTGGTCCAGAGGGTCGGCTAATGAAAAA.

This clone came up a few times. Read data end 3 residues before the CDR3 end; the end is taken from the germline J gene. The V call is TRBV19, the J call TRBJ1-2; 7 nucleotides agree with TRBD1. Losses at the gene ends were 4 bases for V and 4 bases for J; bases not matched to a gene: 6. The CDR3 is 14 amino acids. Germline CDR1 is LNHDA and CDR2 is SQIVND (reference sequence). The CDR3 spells CASSNQGGPYGYTF. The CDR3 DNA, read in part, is TGTGCCAGTAGTAACCAGGGGGGTCCCTATGGC.

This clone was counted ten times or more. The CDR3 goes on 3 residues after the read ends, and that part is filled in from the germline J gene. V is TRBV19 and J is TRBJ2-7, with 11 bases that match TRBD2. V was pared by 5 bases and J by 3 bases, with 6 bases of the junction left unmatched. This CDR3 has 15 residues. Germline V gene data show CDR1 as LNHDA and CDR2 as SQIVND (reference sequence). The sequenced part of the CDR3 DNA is TGTGCCAGTAGTTCAGCCGGGACTAGCGGCTACGAG. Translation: CASSSAGTSGYE. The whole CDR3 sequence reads CASSSAGTSGYEQYF.

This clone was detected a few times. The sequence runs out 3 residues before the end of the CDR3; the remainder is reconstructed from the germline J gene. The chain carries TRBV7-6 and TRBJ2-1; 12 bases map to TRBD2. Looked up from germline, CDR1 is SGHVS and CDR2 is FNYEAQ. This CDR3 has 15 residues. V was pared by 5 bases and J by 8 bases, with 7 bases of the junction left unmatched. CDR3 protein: CASSKTSGSFDEQFF. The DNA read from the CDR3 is TGTGCCAGCAGCAAGACTAGCGGGAGTTTCGATGAG. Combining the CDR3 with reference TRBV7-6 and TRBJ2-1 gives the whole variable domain GAGVSQSPRYKVTKRGQDVALRCDPISGHVSLYWYRQALGQGPEFLTYFNYEAQQDKSGLPNDRFSAERPEGSISTLTIQRTEQRDSAMYRCASSKTSGSFDEQFFGPGTRLTVL.

The DNA read from the CDR3 is TGTGCCAGCAGCTTTATGAGGGATACG. Its protein product is CASSFMRDT. The CDR3 as a whole reads CASSFMRDTQYF. J is TRBJ2-3 and V is TRBV7-2; D gene ambiguous. The sequence runs out 3 residues before the end of the CDR3; the remainder is reconstructed from the germline J gene. V gave up 3 bases and J gave up 6 bases, with 7 bases separating them. This CDR3 is built from 12 residues. Germline values: CDR1 SGHTA, CDR2 FQGNSA.

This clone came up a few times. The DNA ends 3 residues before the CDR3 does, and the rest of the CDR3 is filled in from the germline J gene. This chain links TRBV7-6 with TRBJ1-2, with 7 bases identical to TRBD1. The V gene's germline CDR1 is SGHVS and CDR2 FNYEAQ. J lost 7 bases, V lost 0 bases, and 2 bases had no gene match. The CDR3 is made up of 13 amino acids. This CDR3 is CASSLAGGGGYTF. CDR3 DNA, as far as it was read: TGTGCCAGCAGCTTAGCAGGGGGCGGTGGC.

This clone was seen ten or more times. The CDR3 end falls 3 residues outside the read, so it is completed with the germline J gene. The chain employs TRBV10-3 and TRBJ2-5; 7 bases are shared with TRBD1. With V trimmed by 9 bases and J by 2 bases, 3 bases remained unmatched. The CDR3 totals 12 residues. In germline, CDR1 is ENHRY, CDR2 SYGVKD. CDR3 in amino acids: CAIGDRQETQYF. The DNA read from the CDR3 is TGTGCCATAGGGGACAGACAAGAGACC.

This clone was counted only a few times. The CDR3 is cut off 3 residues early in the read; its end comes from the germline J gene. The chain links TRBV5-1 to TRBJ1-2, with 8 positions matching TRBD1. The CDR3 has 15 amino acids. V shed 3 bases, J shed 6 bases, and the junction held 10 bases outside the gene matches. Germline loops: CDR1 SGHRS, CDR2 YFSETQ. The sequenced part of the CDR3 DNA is TGCGCCAGCAGCTCCCCCGGACAGGGTGTGCATGGC. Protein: CASSSPGQGVHG. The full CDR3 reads CASSSPGQGVHGYTF.

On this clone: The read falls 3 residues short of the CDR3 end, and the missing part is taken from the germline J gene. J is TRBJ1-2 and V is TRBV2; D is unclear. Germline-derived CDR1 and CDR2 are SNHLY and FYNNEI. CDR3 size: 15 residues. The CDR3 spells CASSAQSAAAQGYTF. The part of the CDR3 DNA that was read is TGTGCCAGCAGTGCCCAATCTGCAGCGGCTCAAGGC.

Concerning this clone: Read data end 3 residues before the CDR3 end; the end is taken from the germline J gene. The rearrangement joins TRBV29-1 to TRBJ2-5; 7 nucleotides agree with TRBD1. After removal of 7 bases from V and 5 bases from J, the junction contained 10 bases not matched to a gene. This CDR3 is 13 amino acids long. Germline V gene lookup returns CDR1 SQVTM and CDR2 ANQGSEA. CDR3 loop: CSGRQGVEETQYF. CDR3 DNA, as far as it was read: TGCAGCGGCAGACAGGGAGTGGAGGAGACC.

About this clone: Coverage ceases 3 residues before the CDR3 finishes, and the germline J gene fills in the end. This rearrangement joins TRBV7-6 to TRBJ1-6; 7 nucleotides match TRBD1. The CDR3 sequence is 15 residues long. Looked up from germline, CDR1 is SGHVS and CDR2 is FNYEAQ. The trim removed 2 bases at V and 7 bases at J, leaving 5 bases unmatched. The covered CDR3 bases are TGTGCCAGCAGCTTACAGGGGGTAAGGAATTCACCC. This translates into CASSLQGVRNSP. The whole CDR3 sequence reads CASSLQGVRNSPLHF.

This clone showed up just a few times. The chain's CDR3 is CASSLTGQGVTTGELFF. The sequenced part of the CDR3 DNA is TGCGCCAGCAGCTTGACCGGACAGGGTGTAACGACCGGGGAG. This rearrangement joins TRBV5-1 to TRBJ2-2, with 8 bases matching TRBD1. The read halts 3 residues ahead of the CDR3 end, with the missing end drawn from the germline J gene. CDR1 and CDR2 (germline): SGHRS, YFSETQ. After removal of 1 base from V and 5 bases from J, the junction contained 10 bases not matched to a gene. The CDR3 spans 17 residues.

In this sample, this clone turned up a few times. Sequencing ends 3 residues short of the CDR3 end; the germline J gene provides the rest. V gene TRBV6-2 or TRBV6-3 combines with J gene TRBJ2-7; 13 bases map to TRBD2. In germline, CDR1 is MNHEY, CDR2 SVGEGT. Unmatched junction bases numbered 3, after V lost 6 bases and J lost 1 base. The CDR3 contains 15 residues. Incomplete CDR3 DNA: TGTGCCAGCAGCCAGGGACTAGCGGGATCCTACGAG. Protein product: CASSQGLAGSYE. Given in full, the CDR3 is CASSQGLAGSYEQYF.

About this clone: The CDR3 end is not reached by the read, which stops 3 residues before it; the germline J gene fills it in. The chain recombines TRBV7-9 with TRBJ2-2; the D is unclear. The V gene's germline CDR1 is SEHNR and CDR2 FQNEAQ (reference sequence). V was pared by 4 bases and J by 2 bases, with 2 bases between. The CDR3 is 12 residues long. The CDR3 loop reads CASSSNTGELFF. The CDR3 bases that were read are TGTGCCAGCAGCTCAAACACCGGGGAG.